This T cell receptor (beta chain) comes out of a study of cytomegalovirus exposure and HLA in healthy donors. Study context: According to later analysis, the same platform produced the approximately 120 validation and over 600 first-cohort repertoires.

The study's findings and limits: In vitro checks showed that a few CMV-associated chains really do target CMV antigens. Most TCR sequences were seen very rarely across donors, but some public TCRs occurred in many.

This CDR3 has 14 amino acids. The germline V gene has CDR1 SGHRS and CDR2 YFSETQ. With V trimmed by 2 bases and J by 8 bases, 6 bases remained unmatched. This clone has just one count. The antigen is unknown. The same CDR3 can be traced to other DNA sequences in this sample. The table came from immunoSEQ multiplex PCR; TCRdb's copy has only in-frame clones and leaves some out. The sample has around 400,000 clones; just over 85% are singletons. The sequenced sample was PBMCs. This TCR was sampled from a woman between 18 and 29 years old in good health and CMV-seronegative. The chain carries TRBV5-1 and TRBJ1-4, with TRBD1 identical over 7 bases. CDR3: CASSLTGVREKLFF. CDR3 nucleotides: TGCGCCAGCAGCTTAACAGGGGTACGGGAAAAACTGTTTTTT.